A single sample is the source of the 23 T cell receptor beta chains below, sequenced in a study of blood T cell repertoires in COVID-19. Assay used: immunoSEQ multiplex PCR; TCRdb lists only in-frame clones, some missing. The table records 200,000 to 250,000 clones, around nine tenths of them present only once. Sequenced input: peripheral blood. The source of these receptors is a man in his 60s with acute or convalescent COVID-19.

In this sample, this clone turned up once. J is TRBJ2-5 and V is TRBV6-5, with 9 nucleotides matching TRBD2. CDR1 and CDR2 (germline): MNHEY, SVGAGI. Trimming took 7 bases from V and 3 from J; bases not matched to a gene: 6. The CDR3 sequence is 14 residues long. The DNA of the CDR3 is TGTGCCAGCAATAAATTAGCGGGGGAAGAGACCCAGTACTTC. Translation: CASNKLAGEETQYF.

This clone appeared a few times. The J gene is TRBJ1-2, the V gene TRBV25-1, with 11 nucleotides matching TRBD1. Germline loops: CDR1 MGHDK, CDR2 SYGVNS. The length of the CDR3 is 17 residues. V shed 2 bases, J shed 1 base, and the junction held 6 bases outside the gene matches. The CDR3 DNA sequence: TGTGCCAGCAGTGAAACTGGGACAGGGGGGAATAACTATGGCTACACCTTC. Translating it yields CASSETGTGGNNYGYTF.

Worth noting for this clone: Other DNA sequences in this sample translate to the same CDR3. The gene calls are TRBV18 and TRBJ2-2, with D perhaps matching TRBD2 (5 bases). Looked up from germline, CDR1 is KGHSH and CDR2 is LQKENI. Trimming shortened V by 0 bases and J by 5 bases, and 7 bases separated the two germline ends. The CDR3 has 14 amino acids. CDR3 sequence (DNA): TGTGCCAGCTCACCACCTCCGGGAACCGGGGAGCTGTTTTTT. Translating gives CASSPPPGTGELFF.

The V gene is TRBV30, the J gene TRBJ2-2; D is unclear. This CDR3 has 14 amino acids. Germline V lookup: CDR1 GTSNPN, CDR2 SVGIG (reference sequence). With 0 bases removed from V and 1 base from J, the gap between germline ends came to 6 bases. DNA for the CDR3: TGTGCCTGGAGTGTACAACGGAACACCGGGGAGCTGTTTTTT. This sequence encodes CAWSVQRNTGELFF.

The chain is built from TRBV7-9 and TRBJ2-7; 7 bases map to TRBD1. The CDR3 runs to 15 residues. Losses at the gene ends were 2 bases for V and 2 bases for J; bases not matched to a gene: 6. The germline V gene has CDR1 SEHNR and CDR2 FQNEAQ (reference sequence). CDR3: CASSLLATGTYEQYF. The CDR3 DNA follows: TGTGCCAGCAGCTTACTGGCGACAGGGACCTACGAGCAGTACTTC.

V is TRBV18 and J is TRBJ2-1, with D perhaps matching TRBD2 (5 bases). V lost 3 bases and J lost 9, with 15 bases in between. Germline lookup yields CDR1 KGHSH and CDR2 LQKENI. The CDR3 runs 14 residues. The CDR3 DNA reads TGTGCCAGCTCACCGAGCGGAGGAATCGGTGAGCAGTTCTTC. This gives the protein CASSPSGGIGEQFF.

The CDR3 is CASSLSAIYEQYF. The CDR3 nucleotides are TGTGCCAGCAGTTTATCGGCCATCTACGAGCAGTACTTC. V usage is TRBV27 and J usage is TRBJ2-7; D remains unclear. Germline CDR1 MNHEY, CDR2 SMNVEV (reference sequence). V lost 0 bases and J lost 3, with 6 bases in between. The CDR3 has 13 residues.

The chain joins TRBV28 to TRBJ1-2, with a weak D call TRBD1 (5 bases). With 10 bases removed from V and 4 bases from J, the gap between germline ends came to 22 bases. CDR3 length: 15 amino acids. Germline V CDR1 and CDR2: MDHEN, SYDVKM. The CDR3 nucleotides read TGTGCCACCTCCCCAGCAGGGTATGCTGGCTATGGCTACACCTTC. Translation: CATSPAGYAGYGYTF.

The chain combines TRBV29-1 with TRBJ1-1, with D possibly being TRBD1 (5 bases). Germline V gene sequence: CDR1 SQVTM, CDR2 ANQGSEA. The CDR3 length is 13 residues. Deletions cut 4 bases from V and 8 bases from J, with 17 bases between. CDR3 nucleotide sequence: TGCAGCGTTGTTCGGCCGCAGGGTAGAGAAGCTTTCTTT. Translation: CSVVRPQGREAFF.

This sequence joins TRBV18 and TRBJ1-1; TRBD1 is a possible D gene (6 bases). Germline loops: CDR1 KGHSH, CDR2 LQKENI. The germline V and J ends were trimmed by 0 bases and 4 bases, with 18 bases remaining between them. The length of the CDR3 is 17 residues. The CDR3 coding sequence is TGTGCCAGCTCACCACCTAGCGTCAGGGGTGGGGGCACTGAAGCTTTCTTT. Its translation: CASSPPSVRGGGTEAFF.

V gene TRBV27 combines with J gene TRBJ2-3; D ambiguous. V was trimmed by 4 bases and J by 3 bases, leaving 8 bases between them. Germline lookup yields CDR1 MNHEY and CDR2 SMNVEV (reference sequence). The length of the CDR3 is 13 residues. The CDR3 loop is CASSWSVTDTQYF. The CDR3 DNA reads TGTGCCAGCAGTTGGTCAGTTACAGATACGCAGTATTTT.

CDR3 in DNA: TGCGCCAGCAGCCAAGGACTAGCGGGGGGAACGAACACCGGGGAGCTGTTTTTT. This translates into CASSQGLAGGTNTGELFF. The chain carries TRBV4-3 and TRBJ2-2, with 13 bases matching TRBD2. The CDR3 is 18 amino acids. V lost 1 base to trimming and J lost 0 bases; unmatched junction nucleotides: 2. Germline lookup yields CDR1 LGHNA and CDR2 YSLEER.

As to this clone: Different DNA sequences within this sample yield the same CDR3. V usage is TRBV6-4 and J usage is TRBJ2-3; 10 bases map to TRBD1. J gave up 3 bases and V 6 bases, and 3 bases lay outside the gene matches. CDR1 and CDR2 (germline): MRHNA, SNTAGT. The length of the CDR3 is 14 residues. The chain's CDR3 is CASSRTGGTDTQYF. The DNA for the CDR3 is TGTGCCAGCAGCAGGACAGGGGGGACAGATACGCAGTATTTT.

This clone has just a few counts. The chain recombines TRBV2 with TRBJ1-5, with D possibly TRBD1 on 6 matching bases. CDR1 is SNHLY, CDR2 FYNNEI, per germline. This CDR3 region has 16 residues. Trimming left V 4 bases short and J 7 bases short, with 20 bases between. CDR3 DNA sequence: TGTGCCAGCAGTGGAAAACAGGGACCGCGAGGACAGCCCCAGCATTTT. It is translated as CASSGKQGPRGQPQHF. The full variable domain, its missing parts supplied by reference TRBV2 and TRBJ1-5, is EPEVTQTPSHQVTQMGQEVILRCVPISNHLYFYWYRQILGQKVEFLVSFYNNEISEKSEIFDDQFSVERPDGSNFTLKIRSTKLEDSAMYFCASSGKQGPRGQPQHFGDGTRLSIL.

The chain is built from TRBV19 and TRBJ1-1; D unresolved. The CDR3 sequence is 15 residues long. Deletions cut 8 bases from V and 1 base from J, with 17 bases between. Germline values: CDR1 LNHDA, CDR2 SQIVND (reference sequence). Here the CDR3 reads CASEGDGHPNTEAFF. The CDR3 bases are TGTGCCAGTGAGGGTGATGGGCACCCGAACACTGAAGCTTTCTTT.

The J gene is TRBJ2-2, the V gene TRBV5-1, with 9 bases lining up with TRBD1. This CDR3 spans 18 amino acids. The germline CDR1 and CDR2 sequences are SGHRS and YFSETQ. V trimming: 4 bases; J trimming: 1 base; junction bases outside the gene matches: 11. Here the CDR3 reads CASSLRIPGQGNTGELFF. The DNA of the CDR3 is TGCGCCAGCAGCCTCCGAATTCCGGGACAGGGGAACACCGGGGAGCTGTTTTTT. The entire variable domain, with the rest obtained from reference TRBV5-1 and TRBJ2-2, is as follows: KAGVTQTPRYLIKTRGQQVTLSCSPISGHRSVSWYQQTPGQGLQFLFEYFSETQRNKGNFPGRFSGRQFSNSRSEMNVSTLELGDSALYLCASSLRIPGQGNTGELFFGEGSRLTVL.

CDR3 amino acids: CASSLAVGQGGSGNTIYF. The CDR3 DNA reads as TGCGCCAGCAGCTTGGCCGTAGGACAGGGGGGATCTGGAAACACCATATATTTT. V gene TRBV5-1 combines with J gene TRBJ1-3; 10 nucleotides match TRBD1. From germline, CDR1 is SGHRS and CDR2 YFSETQ. The trim removed 0 bases at V and 1 base at J, leaving 7 bases unmatched. The CDR3 is 18 amino acids.

The V call is TRBV6-1, the J call TRBJ1-4, with 9 bases matching TRBD1. Germline V lookup: CDR1 MNHNS, CDR2 SASEGT. The V and J ends lost 3 bases and 7 bases, in that order; junction bases with no gene match: 6. CDR3 size: 15 residues. CDR3 nucleotides: TGTGCCAGCAGTGAGAAAGGGACAGGGAGTGAAAAACTGTTTTTT. Translated: CASSEKGTGSEKLFF.

The V and J genes are TRBV7-8 and TRBJ2-7; 9 bases agree with TRBD1. V dropped 1 base and J dropped 1; count of bases not matched to a gene: 2. The CDR3 is 15 amino acids. Germline V gives CDR1 SGHVS, CDR2 FQNEAQ. CDR3 DNA: TGTGCCAGCAGCTTAGAGGGGACAGGGTCCTACGAGCAGTACTTC. Its translation: CASSLEGTGSYEQYF.

The rearrangement joins TRBV5-5 to TRBJ1-2, with 8 bases aligning to TRBD1. The CDR3 is 17 residues long. The ends lost 0 bases at V and 3 bases at J; junction bases unmatched: 10. Germline loops: CDR1 SGHKS, CDR2 YYEKEE (reference sequence). The CDR3 protein is CASSLVPDRGRDYGYTF. DNA of the CDR3: TGTGCCAGCAGCTTGGTACCCGACAGGGGACGGGACTATGGCTACACCTTC.

This clone was recorded only once. This chain connects TRBV19 to TRBJ2-7; 8 bases are shared with TRBD1. The CDR3 is 17 residues long. The J segment lost 3 bases and the V segment lost 7 bases, leaving 17 bases of the junction unmatched. From germline, CDR1 is LNHDA and CDR2 SQIVND (reference sequence). The CDR3 reads CASNPGQGWSQVYEQYF. In DNA, the CDR3 is TGTGCCAGTAACCCCGGACAGGGTTGGTCCCAGGTCTACGAGCAGTACTTC.

This rearrangement joins TRBV30 to TRBJ1-1; no clear D gene. The CDR3 loop spans 11 amino acids. Germline CDR1 and CDR2: GTSNPN and SVGIG (reference sequence). Trimming removed 5 bases from V and 4 bases from J, with 8 bases in between. The CDR3 loop reads CAWRRLTEAFF. The DNA for the CDR3 is TGTGCCTGGCGGAGGCTCACTGAAGCTTTCTTT. The full variable domain, its missing parts supplied by reference TRBV30 and TRBJ1-1, is SQTIHQWPATLVQPVGSPLSLECTVEGTSNPNLYWYRQAAGRGLQLLFYSVGIGQISSEVPQNLSASRPQDRQFILSSKKLLLSDSGFYLCAWRRLTEAFFGQGTRLTVV.

This clone has a handful of counts. This chain links TRBV15 with TRBJ1-4; 8 bases align to TRBD1. This CDR3 is built from 16 residues. From germline, CDR1 is LNHNV and CDR2 YYDKDF (reference sequence). J was trimmed by 5 bases and V by 0 bases; bases with no gene match: 5. CDR3 loop: CATSREEQGENEKLFF. Here the CDR3 DNA reads TGTGCCACCAGCAGAGAGGAACAGGGGGAAAATGAAAAACTGTTTTTT.